Presented here are 23 T cell receptor beta chains from one specimen sequenced in a study of T cell repertoires in cytomegalovirus infection. No cognate antigen is known for these TCRs. TCRdb reanalysed the reads using MiXCR and keeps one entry per CDR3 protein. This table holds approximately 500,000 distinct CDR3 sequences, 30% to 35% found once. The sequenced sample was cultured PBMCs, obtained from culture after CMV antigen stimulation. These receptors all come from a human donor in good health (CMV status not recorded). Some clones in this sample may be carry-over from other donors' samples.

CDR3 bases: TGTGCCAGCAGTCAGAACAGGGGAATCAGCAATCAGCCCCAGCATTTT. Protein sequence: CASSQNRGISNQPQHF. The V call is TRBV6-6, the J call TRBJ1-5; 7 bases map to TRBD1. Germline values: CDR1 MNHNY, CDR2 SVGAGI (reference sequence). After removal of 5 bases from V and 1 base from J, the junction contained 8 bases not matched to a gene. This CDR3 has 16 residues.

The CDR3 region has the DNA TGCAGCGTTGCCTCCGGACCCCGGGAGGGAACCTACGAGCAGTACGTC. Its translation is CSVASGPREGTYEQYV. This rearrangement joins TRBV29-1 to TRBJ2-7; 8 positions agree with TRBD2. CDR1 is SQVTM, CDR2 ANQGSEA, per germline. J gave up 2 bases and V 4 bases, and 13 bases lay outside the gene matches. CDR3 size: 16 residues.

The CDR3 here is CASSQVTTGGSVSYTF. The CDR3 coding sequence is TGCGCCAGCAGCCAAGTTACTACAGGGGGCTCGGTCAGCTACACCTTC. This sequence joins TRBV4-1 and TRBJ1-2; 9 bases align to TRBD1. Losses at the gene ends were 1 base for V and 9 bases for J; bases not matched to a gene: 12. Germline CDR1 MGHRA, CDR2 YSYEKL. The CDR3 covers 16 residues.

The chain uses TRBV7-2 and TRBJ2-1; 8 nucleotides align to TRBD2. The germline V gene encodes CDR1 SGHTA and CDR2 FQGNSA. Unmatched junction bases numbered 2, after V lost 5 bases and J lost 2 bases. The CDR3 covers 14 residues. The chain's CDR3 is CASSVGLAYNEQFF. The CDR3 DNA follows: TGTGCCAGCAGCGTGGGACTAGCCTACAATGAGCAGTTCTTC. Complete variable domain (other parts from reference TRBV7-2 and TRBJ2-1): GAGVSQSPSNKVTEKGKDVELRCDPISGHTALYWYRQSLGQGLEFLIYFQGNSAPDKSGLPSDRFSAERTGGSVSTLTIQRTQQEDSAVYLCASSVGLAYNEQFFGPGTRLTVL.

The J gene is TRBJ1-2, the V gene TRBV20-1; 9 nucleotides line up with TRBD1. CDR3 length: 16 residues. From germline, CDR1 is DFQATT and CDR2 SNEGSKA (reference sequence). Trimming at V came to 5 bases and at J to 3 bases, leaving 13 bases not matched to a gene. CDR3 DNA sequence: TGCAGTGCTCTAAAGGAATACAGGGGGCCTCACTATGGCTACACCTTC. Its protein is CSALKEYRGPHYGYTF.

This clonotype has only a few counts. CDR3 loop: CASTLTLQSSAFF. CDR3 nucleotides: TGTGCCAGCACTTTGACGTTGCAATCGTCAGCTTTCTTT. This chain joins TRBV6-1 and TRBJ1-1; D call uncertain. The CDR3 is 13 residues long. CDR1 is MNHNS and CDR2 is SASEGT in the germline V gene. V was clipped by 7 bases and J by 10 bases, with 19 bases between them.

This clonotype was recorded many times. This sequence joins TRBV6-2 or TRBV6-3 and TRBJ2-3, with TRBD2 identical over 11 bases. Germline V CDR1 and CDR2: MNHEY, SVGEGT. The junction had 8 bases not matched to a gene; V was cut back by 2 bases and J by 1 base. This CDR3 has 18 residues. The chain's CDR3 is CASSYPFGTSGRTDTQYF. CDR3 sequence (DNA): TGTGCCAGCAGTTACCCCTTCGGGACTAGCGGTCGCACAGATACGCAGTATTTT.

This sequence joins TRBV7-2 and TRBJ1-1; no definite D call. V was pared by 1 base and J by 2 bases, with 8 bases between. The CDR3 totals 14 residues. Germline V gene lookup returns CDR1 SGHTA and CDR2 FQGNSA. CDR3 nucleotides: TGTGCCAGCAGCTTAGTACGTATAAACACTGAAGCTTTCTTT. It yields the protein CASSLVRINTEAFF. The full variable domain, rest sourced from reference TRBV7-2 and TRBJ1-1, is GAGVSQSPSNKVTEKGKDVELRCDPISGHTALYWYRQSLGQGLEFLIYFQGNSAPDKSGLPSDRFSAERTGGSVSTLTIQRTQQEDSAVYLCASSLVRINTEAFFGQGTRLTVV.

This clonotype was seen more than once but under ten times. The rearrangement uses TRBV7-8 and TRBJ1-2; no firm D call. From germline, CDR1 is SGHVS and CDR2 FQNEAQ. The CDR3 spans 15 residues. V lost 1 base, J lost 7 bases, and 16 bases lay in between. The chain's CDR3 is CASSLVGDARGGYTF. Written as DNA, the CDR3 is TGTGCCAGCAGCTTAGTAGGTGACGCCAGAGGTGGCTACACCTTC.

About this clonotype itself: One base away lies a much larger clone, so this may be a sequencing read error. The V and J genes are TRBV7-2 and TRBJ2-7; 8 bases are shared with TRBD2. CDR1 is SGHTA and CDR2 is FQGNSA in the germline V gene. The CDR3 has 14 residues. The CDR3 nucleotides read TGTGCCAACAGCACCGGGACTAGTTCTGCCGAGCAGTACGTC. This codes for CANSTGTSSAEQYV.

The chain employs TRBV28 and TRBJ2-2; 7 bases align to TRBD2. In germline, CDR1 is MDHEN, CDR2 SYDVKM. J gave up 4 bases and V 6 bases, and 8 bases lay outside the gene matches. The CDR3 consists of 15 residues. CDR3 region: CASRHGGEGTGELFF. Written as DNA, the CDR3 is TGTGCCAGCAGACATGGTGGGGAGGGCACCGGGGAGCTGTTTTTT. The variable domain in full, completed from reference TRBV28 and TRBJ2-2, reads DVKVTQSSRYLVKRTGEKVFLECVQDMDHENMFWYRQDPGLGLRLIYFSYDVKMKEKGDIPEGYSVSREKKERFSLILESASTNQTSMYLCASRHGGEGTGELFFGEGSRLTVL.

The chain combines TRBV10-3 with TRBJ2-7, with TRBD2 identical over 8 bases. Germline CDR1 ENHRY, CDR2 SYGVKD. CDR3 length: 13 residues. The J segment lost 5 bases and the V segment lost 8 bases, leaving 8 bases of the junction unmatched. The CDR3 sequence: CAIGSGKMDEQYV. CDR3 DNA: TGTGCCATCGGTAGCGGGAAGATGGACGAGCAGTACGTC.

The J gene is TRBJ2-7, the V gene TRBV6-1; tentative D call: TRBD1 (6 bases). CDR1 and CDR2 from the germline V gene are MNHNS and SASEGT. The CDR3 loop spans 13 amino acids. Trimming took 3 bases from V and 3 from J, leaving 9 bases between them. In DNA form, the CDR3 reads TGTGCCAGCAGTGATGGGGGCGGCTACGAGCAGTACGTC. Amino acids: CASSDGGGYEQYV.

The J gene is TRBJ1-2, the V gene TRBV12-3 or TRBV12-4; TRBD1 matches 7 bases. CDR3 size: 14 residues. The V gene end was trimmed by 6 bases and the J gene end by 8 bases; junction bases not matched to a gene: 12. CDR3 sequence: CASSPSDRVGGYTF. The CDR3 DNA reads as TGTGCCAGCAGCCCGAGCGACAGGGTTGGAGGCTACACCTTC.

This clonotype has a handful of counts. V is TRBV24-1 and J is TRBJ1-4, with 12 bases that match TRBD1. The CDR3 loop spans 17 amino acids. CDR1 and CDR2 from the germline V gene are KGHDR and SFDVKD. J lost 7 bases, V lost 3 bases, and 8 bases had no gene match. This CDR3 is CATSDAGTGGASEKLFF. In DNA form, the CDR3 reads TGTGCCACCAGTGATGCCGGGACAGGGGGCGCGAGTGAAAAACTGTTTTTT.

This clonotype was detected a few times. The chain couples TRBV7-2 to TRBJ1-4; D may be TRBD1 (6 bases). There are 15 residues in the CDR3. The V gene lost 4 bases and the J gene lost 4 bases, with 13 bases spanning the gap. CDR1 and CDR2 (germline): SGHTA, FQGNSA. CDR3 nucleotide sequence: TGTGCCAGCAGCTCCCTTGGACAGAGTAATGAAAAACTGTTTTTT. Its protein is CASSSLGQSNEKLFF.

The chain couples TRBV7-2 to TRBJ1-4, with a weak D call TRBD1 (5 bases). V dropped 7 bases and J dropped 7 bases, with 16 bases sitting between them. Germline V gene sequence: CDR1 SGHTA, CDR2 FQGNSA. The CDR3 is 14 amino acids. CDR3 nucleotides: TGTGCCAGCACCCGGGGGAGTCGGGGTGAAAAACTGTTTTTT. Translated, it gives CASTRGSRGEKLFF.

The rearrangement joins TRBV6-5 to TRBJ2-1; 8 nucleotides line up with TRBD2. Per germline, CDR1 MNHEY and CDR2 SVGAGI. The length of the CDR3 is 14 residues. The J segment lost 8 bases and the V segment lost 0 bases, leaving 3 bases of the junction unmatched. The chain's CDR3 is CASSYSSGSYEQFF. DNA for the CDR3: TGTGCCAGCAGTTACTCGAGCGGGAGCTATGAGCAGTTCTTC.

The CDR3 sequence is CASSPGTGLSGANVLTF. In DNA form, the CDR3 reads TGTGCCAGCTCACCAGGGACAGGGCTCTCTGGGGCCAACGTCCTGACTTTC. This chain joins TRBV18 and TRBJ2-6; 9 bases line up with TRBD1. Germline lookup yields CDR1 KGHSH and CDR2 LQKENI. V was clipped by 2 bases and J by 0 bases; unmatched bases: 2. The CDR3 runs to 17 residues.

This rearrangement joins TRBV5-4 to TRBJ2-7; TRBD2 aligns across 10 bases. The CDR3 contains 16 residues. Germline values: CDR1 SGHNT, CDR2 YYREEE (reference sequence). V shed 2 bases and J 2 bases; nucleotides not matched to a gene: 7. CDR3 loop: CASSFVSGRAPYEQYF. The CDR3, as DNA: TGTGCCAGCAGCTTTGTAAGCGGGAGGGCCCCCTACGAGCAGTACTTC.

This clonotype has a handful of counts. The chain joins TRBV12-3 or TRBV12-4 to TRBJ1-2, with D possibly being TRBD1 (5 bases). The CDR3 sequence is 14 residues long. Trimming pared 3 bases from V and 6 bases from J, leaving 14 bases between. The CDR3 spells CASSFGGMANGYTF. Written as DNA, the CDR3 is TGTGCCAGCAGTTTTGGGGGGATGGCTAATGGCTACACCTTC.

The chain couples TRBV5-4 to TRBJ1-6, with TRBD1 matching over 8 bases. This CDR3 comprises 12 residues. The germline gives CDR1 SGHNT, CDR2 YYREEE (reference sequence). The J segment lost 14 bases and the V segment lost 4 bases, leaving 5 bases of the junction unmatched. CDR3 protein: CASSGQGGALHF. CDR3 nucleotide sequence: TGTGCCAGCAGCGGACAGGGAGGGGCCCTCCACTTT. The entire variable domain, with the rest obtained from reference TRBV5-4 and TRBJ1-6, is as follows: ETGVTQSPTHLIKTRGQQVTLRCSSQSGHNTVSWYQQALGQGPQFIFQYYREEENGRGNFPPRFSGLQFPNYSSELNVNALELDDSALYLCASSGQGGALHFGNGTRLTVT.

CDR3 bases: TGTGCCAGCAGTCAAAGGACGGGCGACTACGAGCAGTACGTC. It yields the protein CASSQRTGDYEQYV. The chain couples TRBV6-1 to TRBJ2-7, with no clear D. Germline-derived CDR1 and CDR2 are MNHNS and SASEGT. The CDR3 spans 14 residues. V lost 5 bases and J 3 bases, leaving 14 bases between the germline ends.